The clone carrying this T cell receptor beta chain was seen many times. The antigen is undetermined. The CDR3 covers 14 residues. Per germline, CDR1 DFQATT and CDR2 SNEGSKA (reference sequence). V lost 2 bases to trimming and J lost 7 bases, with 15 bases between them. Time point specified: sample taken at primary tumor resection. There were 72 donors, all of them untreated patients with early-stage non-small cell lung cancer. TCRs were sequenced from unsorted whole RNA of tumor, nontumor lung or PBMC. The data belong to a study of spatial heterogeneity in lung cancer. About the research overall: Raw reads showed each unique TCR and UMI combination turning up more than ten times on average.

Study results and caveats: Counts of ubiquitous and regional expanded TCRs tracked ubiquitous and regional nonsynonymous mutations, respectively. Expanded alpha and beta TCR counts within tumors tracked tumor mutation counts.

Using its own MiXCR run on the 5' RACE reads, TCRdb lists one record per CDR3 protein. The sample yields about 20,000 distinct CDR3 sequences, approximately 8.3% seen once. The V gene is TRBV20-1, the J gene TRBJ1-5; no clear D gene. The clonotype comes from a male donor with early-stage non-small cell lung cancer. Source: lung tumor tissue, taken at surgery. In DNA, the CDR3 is TGCAGTGCTAGACCCGAGGCCTTCATCCAGCCCCAGCATTTT. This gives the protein CSARPEAFIQPQHF.